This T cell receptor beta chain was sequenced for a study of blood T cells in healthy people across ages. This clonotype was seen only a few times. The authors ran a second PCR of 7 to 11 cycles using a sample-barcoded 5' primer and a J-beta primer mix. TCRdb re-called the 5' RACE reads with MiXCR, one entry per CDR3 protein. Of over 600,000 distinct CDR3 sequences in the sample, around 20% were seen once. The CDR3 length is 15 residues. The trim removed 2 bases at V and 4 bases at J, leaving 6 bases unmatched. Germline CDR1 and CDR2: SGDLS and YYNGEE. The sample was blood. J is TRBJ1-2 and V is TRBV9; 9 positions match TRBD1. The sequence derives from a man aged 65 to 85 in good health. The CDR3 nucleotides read TGTGCCAGCAGCGTCCTCTCGACAGGGGGCTATGGCTACACCTTC. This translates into CASSVLSTGGYGYTF. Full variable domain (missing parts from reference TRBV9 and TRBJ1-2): DSGVTQTPKHLITATGQRVTLRCSPRSGDLSVYWYQQSLDQGLQFLIQYYNGEERAKGNILERFSAQQFPDLHSELNLSSLELGDSALYFCASSVLSTGGYGYTFGSGTRLTVV.